A single sample gave rise to the 20 T cell receptor beta chains below, sequenced in a study of blood T cell repertoires in COVID-19. Data came from immunoSEQ multiplex PCR; TCRdb stores just in-frame clones and leaves some out. The data hold 100,000 to 150,000 clones, with about 80% observed a single time. The sample taken for sequencing was peripheral blood. Source of these receptors: a human donor in a cohort sampled during active COVID-19.

This chain joins TRBV28 and TRBJ2-1; 9 nucleotides line up with TRBD1. V lost 5 bases and J lost 7; bases outside the gene matches: 6. This CDR3 spans 14 amino acids. CDR1 MDHEN and CDR2 SYDVKM come from the germline V gene. The CDR3 coding sequence is TGTGCCAGCAGTGGACAGGGGCTTATAAATGAGCAGTTCTTC. Its protein product is CASSGQGLINEQFF.

The V and J genes are TRBV7-3 and TRBJ2-2; D unclear. V dropped 2 bases and J dropped 4 bases, with 5 bases sitting between them. CDR1 SGHTA and CDR2 FQGTGA come from the germline V gene. There are 13 residues in the CDR3. CDR3 protein: CASSLLSTGELFF. The CDR3 DNA sequence: TGTGCCAGCAGCTTACTAAGCACCGGGGAGCTGTTTTTT.

V and J are TRBV5-1 and TRBJ2-7; 9 bases agree with TRBD2. The CDR3 length is 16 residues. The germline gives CDR1 SGHRS, CDR2 YFSETQ. The V gene end was trimmed by 3 bases and the J gene end by 3 bases; junction bases not matched to a gene: 10. CDR3 nucleotide sequence: TGCGCCAGCAGCTCCTTTAGCGGGAGAAGGGTCTACGAGCAGTACTTC. The encoded protein is CASSSFSGRRVYEQYF. Supplemented by reference TRBV5-1 and TRBJ2-7, the full variable domain reads KAGVTQTPRYLIKTRGQQVTLSCSPISGHRSVSWYQQTPGQGLQFLFEYFSETQRNKGNFPGRFSGRQFSNSRSEMNVSTLELGDSALYLCASSSFSGRRVYEQYFGPGTRLTVT.

This clone was observed a few times. CDR3 DNA sequence: TGTGCCAGCAGTGGGAGTTCGGCGCAGTTCTTC. The encoded protein is CASSGSSAQFF. The chain employs TRBV12-3 or TRBV12-4 and TRBJ2-1; a weak D match, TRBD2 (5 bases). The V and J ends lost 5 bases and 12 bases respectively, with 11 bases between them. The CDR3 runs 11 residues.

V is TRBV6-5 and J is TRBJ1-1; D gene unclear. This CDR3 region has 14 residues. Trimming pared 4 bases from V and 2 bases from J, leaving 11 bases between. Germline CDR1 is MNHEY and CDR2 is SVGAGI. As DNA, the CDR3 is TGTGCCAGCAGTTCCGTACACCTCAACACTGAAGCTTTCTTT. Protein sequence: CASSSVHLNTEAFF.

CDR3 nucleotides: TGTGCCAGCAGTTACCCGGGACAGGGGAGCAACACTGAAGCTTTCTTT. Its translation: CASSYPGQGSNTEAFF. V and J are TRBV6-5 and TRBJ1-1; 10 bases align to TRBD1. The CDR3 sequence is 16 residues long. V lost 2 bases to trimming and J lost 2 bases; unmatched junction nucleotides: 5. The germline V gene has CDR1 MNHEY and CDR2 SVGAGI.

This clone was picked up one time. This chain links TRBV2 with TRBJ1-4; tentative D call: TRBD1 (5 bases). This CDR3 has 14 amino acids. The germline V gene encodes CDR1 SNHLY and CDR2 FYNNEI. Trimming stripped 1 base from V and 14 bases from J, with 17 bases between. CDR3 nucleotides: TGTGCCAGCAGTGAAGGCGGGGCTTGGGGGGTTCTGTTTTTT. Amino acids: CASSEGGAWGVLFF.

As DNA, the CDR3 is TGTGCCAGCAGCTTAGGCTGGAAGACTTACGAGCAGTACTTC. Translating gives CASSLGWKTYEQYF. The gene calls are TRBV7-2 and TRBJ2-7, with unresolved D. Germline V lookup: CDR1 SGHTA, CDR2 FQGNSA. The CDR3 extends over 14 amino acids. V shed 1 base and J shed 4 bases, with 11 bases lying between them.

The chain links TRBV25-1 to TRBJ1-4; no firm D call. The CDR3 extends over 14 amino acids. Per germline, CDR1 MGHDK and CDR2 SYGVNS. Trimming took 3 bases from V and 6 from J, leaving 11 bases between them. CDR3 in amino acids: CASSDPTLYEKLFF. The DNA for the CDR3 is TGTGCCAGCAGTGACCCTACCCTATATGAAAAACTGTTTTTT.

The genes are TRBV2 and TRBJ2-5; TRBD1 agrees at 7 bases. The CDR3 sequence is 14 residues long. Germline V gene lookup returns CDR1 SNHLY and CDR2 FYNNEI. J gave up 1 base and V 7 bases, and 6 bases lay outside the gene matches. The CDR3 sequence is CASNPDRVQETQYF. The CDR3 nucleotides are TGTGCCAGCAACCCAGACAGGGTCCAAGAGACCCAGTACTTC.

This rearrangement joins TRBV5-5 to TRBJ2-5; D possibly corresponds to TRBD1 (6 bases). Trimming shortened V by 3 bases and J by 13 bases, and 19 bases separated the two germline ends. The CDR3 extends over 13 amino acids. In germline, CDR1 is SGHKS, CDR2 YYEKEE (reference sequence). The CDR3 nucleotides read TGTGCCAGCAGCTCGCAGGGACACCCCGTGGGGTACTTC. This codes for CASSSQGHPVGYF.

This rearrangement joins TRBV3-1 (or the pseudogene TRBV3-2) to TRBJ2-5, with D uncertain. CDR1 is LGHDT and CDR2 is YNNKEL in the germline V gene (reference sequence). The germline V and J ends were trimmed by 0 bases and 2 bases, with 13 bases remaining between them. This CDR3 spans 16 amino acids. The CDR3 sequence: CASSQDLFYSQETQYF. The CDR3 DNA is TGTGCCAGCAGCCAAGATCTGTTCTATTCGCAAGAGACCCAGTACTTC.

The V and J genes are TRBV4-3 and TRBJ1-1, with TRBD1 matching 9 bases. The CDR3 loop spans 17 amino acids. J gave up 1 base and V 3 bases, and 9 bases lay outside the gene matches. Per germline, CDR1 LGHNA and CDR2 YSLEER. This CDR3 is CASSHDGTGSPNTEAFF. The CDR3 nucleotides are TGCGCCAGCAGCCACGACGGGACAGGGTCCCCGAACACTGAAGCTTTCTTT.

The chain joins TRBV18 to TRBJ2-1; maybe TRBD2 (5 bases). Per the germline V gene, CDR1 is KGHSH and CDR2 is LQKENI. Trimming shortened V by 6 bases and J by 6 bases, and 18 bases separated the two germline ends. The CDR3 covers 15 residues. The CDR3 sequence is CASSILYGVLNEQFF. CDR3 coding DNA: TGTGCCAGCTCTATTCTGTACGGGGTGCTCAATGAGCAGTTCTTC.

This clone came up once. This rearrangement joins TRBV14 to TRBJ2-5, with a tentative D call TRBD2 (6 bases). Trimming pared 2 bases from V and 4 bases from J, leaving 11 bases between. This CDR3 spans 14 amino acids. Germline V gene sequence: CDR1 SGHDN, CDR2 FVKESK. For the CDR3, the DNA is TGTGCCAGCAGCCAAACTAGCATTGGAGAGACCCAGTACTTC. Protein: CASSQTSIGETQYF.

The V call is TRBV4-2, the J call TRBJ2-7; TRBD1 matches 9 bases. The CDR3 runs to 16 residues. Looked up from germline, CDR1 is LGHNA and CDR2 is YNFKEQ. Trimming took 7 bases from V and 5 from J; bases not matched to a gene: 15. This chain's CDR3 is CASNQLPGQGSHEQYF. CDR3 nucleotide sequence: TGTGCCAGCAACCAGCTCCCGGGACAGGGTAGCCACGAGCAGTACTTC.

A single count supports this clone. The genes are TRBV6-5 and TRBJ1-2; possible D gene TRBD1, 6 bases. V shed 2 bases and J shed 3 bases, with 10 bases lying between them. Germline V CDR1 and CDR2: MNHEY, SVGAGI. This CDR3 spans 14 amino acids. CDR3 amino acids: CASSYLGAYYGYTF. For the CDR3, the DNA is TGTGCCAGCAGTTACCTGGGGGCTTACTATGGCTACACCTTC.

This clone turned up a few times. The chain is built from TRBV27 and TRBJ1-2; TRBD1 agrees at 7 bases. Germline loops: CDR1 MNHEY, CDR2 SMNVEV (reference sequence). The ends lost 6 bases at V and 2 bases at J; junction bases unmatched: 6. This CDR3 has 14 residues. CDR3 nucleotide sequence: TGTGCCAGCAGAAGGGGACAGACCAACTATGGCTACACCTTC. The encoded protein is CASRRGQTNYGYTF.

This clone was seen more than once but under ten times. The chain carries TRBV30 and TRBJ1-2; tentative D call: TRBD1 (6 bases). The CDR3 runs 13 residues. Germline V lookup: CDR1 GTSNPN, CDR2 SVGIG (reference sequence). V was trimmed by 4 bases and J by 10 bases, leaving 19 bases between them. The CDR3 DNA reads TGTGCCTGGACCCGAGAGGCCCAGGGGCACTACACCTTC. As protein: CAWTREAQGHYTF.

The chain links TRBV7-2 to TRBJ1-1; 7 bases align to TRBD1. V was clipped by 3 bases and J by 5 bases; unmatched bases: 9. The germline CDR1 and CDR2 sequences are SGHTA and FQGNSA. The CDR3 is made up of 15 amino acids. This CDR3 reads CASSFQADRVTEAFF. The CDR3 coding sequence is TGTGCCAGCAGCTTTCAGGCCGACAGGGTAACTGAAGCTTTCTTT.